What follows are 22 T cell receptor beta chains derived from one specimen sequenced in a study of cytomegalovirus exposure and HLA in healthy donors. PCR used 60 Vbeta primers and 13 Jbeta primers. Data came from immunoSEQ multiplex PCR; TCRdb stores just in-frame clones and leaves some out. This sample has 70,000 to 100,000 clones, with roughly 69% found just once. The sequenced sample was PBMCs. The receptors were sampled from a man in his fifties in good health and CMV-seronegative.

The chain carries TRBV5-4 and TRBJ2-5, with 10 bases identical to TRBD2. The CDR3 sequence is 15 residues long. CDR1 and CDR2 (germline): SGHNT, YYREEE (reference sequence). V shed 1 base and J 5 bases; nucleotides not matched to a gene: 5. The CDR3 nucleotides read TGTGCCAGCAGCTTGAAAGCGGGGGGGCGGGAGACCCAGTACTTC. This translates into CASSLKAGGRETQYF.

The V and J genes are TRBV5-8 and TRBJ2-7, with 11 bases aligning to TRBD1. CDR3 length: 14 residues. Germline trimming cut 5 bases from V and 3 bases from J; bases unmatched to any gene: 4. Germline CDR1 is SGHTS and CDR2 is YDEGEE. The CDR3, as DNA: TGTGCCAGCAGACAGGGGACAGGGGGCTACGAGCAGTACGTC. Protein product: CASRQGTGGYEQYV.

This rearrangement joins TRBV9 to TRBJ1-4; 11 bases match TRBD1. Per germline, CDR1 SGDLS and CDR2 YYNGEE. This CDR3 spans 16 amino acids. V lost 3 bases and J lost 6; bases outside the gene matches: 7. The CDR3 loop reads CASSAHAGQGDEKLFF. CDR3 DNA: TGTGCCAGCAGCGCCCACGCGGGACAGGGGGATGAAAAACTGTTTTTT.

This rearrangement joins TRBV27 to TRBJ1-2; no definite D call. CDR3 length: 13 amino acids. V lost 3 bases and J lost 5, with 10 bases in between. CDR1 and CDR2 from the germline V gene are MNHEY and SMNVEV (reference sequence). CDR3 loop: CASSFPGGYGYTF. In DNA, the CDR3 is TGTGCCAGCAGTTTCCCGGGCGGGTATGGCTACACCTTC.

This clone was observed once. The CDR3 loop is CASRHGRTEAFF. The CDR3 nucleotides read TGTGCCAGCAGACACGGGAGGACTGAAGCTTTCTTT. This sequence joins TRBV28 and TRBJ1-1; D is undetermined. From germline, CDR1 is MDHEN and CDR2 SYDVKM. The CDR3 loop spans 12 amino acids. Trimming stripped 6 bases from V and 5 bases from J, with 10 bases between. Full variable domain (rest looked up from reference TRBV28 and TRBJ1-1): DVKVTQSSRYLVKRTGEKVFLECVQDMDHENMFWYRQDPGLGLRLIYFSYDVKMKEKGDIPEGYSVSREKKERFSLILESASTNQTSMYLCASRHGRTEAFFGQGTRLTVV.

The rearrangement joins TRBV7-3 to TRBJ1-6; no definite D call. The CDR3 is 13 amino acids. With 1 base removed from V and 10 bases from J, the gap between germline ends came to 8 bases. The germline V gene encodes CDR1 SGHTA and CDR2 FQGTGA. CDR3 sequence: CASSLNSGSPLHF. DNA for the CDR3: TGTGCCAGCAGCTTAAACTCCGGGTCACCCCTCCACTTT. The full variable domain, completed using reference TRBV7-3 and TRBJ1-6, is GAGVSQTPSNKVTEKGKYVELRCDPISGHTALYWYRQSLGQGPEFLIYFQGTGAADDSGLPNDRFFAVRPEGSVSTLKIQRTERGDSAVYLCASSLNSGSPLHFGNGTRLTVT.

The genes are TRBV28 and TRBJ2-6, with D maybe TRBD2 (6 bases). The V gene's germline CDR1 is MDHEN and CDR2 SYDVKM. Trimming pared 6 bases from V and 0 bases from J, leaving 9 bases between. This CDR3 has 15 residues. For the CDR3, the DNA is TGTGCCAGCAGCCCCGGGGGCTCTGGGGCCAACGTCCTGACTTTC. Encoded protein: CASSPGGSGANVLTF.

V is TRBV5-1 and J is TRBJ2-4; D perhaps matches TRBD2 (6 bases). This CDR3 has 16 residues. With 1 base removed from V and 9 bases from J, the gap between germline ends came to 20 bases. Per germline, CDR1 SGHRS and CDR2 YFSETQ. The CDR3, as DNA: TGCGCCAGCAGCTTGCGCGACATAGGGAGGCTGGGCATTCAGTACTTC. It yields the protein CASSLRDIGRLGIQYF.

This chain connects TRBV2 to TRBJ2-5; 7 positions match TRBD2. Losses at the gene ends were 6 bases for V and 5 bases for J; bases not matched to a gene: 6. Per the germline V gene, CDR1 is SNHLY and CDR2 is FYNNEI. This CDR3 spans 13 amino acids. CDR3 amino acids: CASRSSGRETQYF. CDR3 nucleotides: TGTGCCAGCAGATCTAGCGGCCGGGAGACCCAGTACTTC.

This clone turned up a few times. CDR3 residues: CASSLGQGDGYTF. The CDR3 DNA follows: TGCGCCAGCAGCTTAGGACAGGGAGATGGCTACACCTTC. The chain employs TRBV5-1 and TRBJ1-2, with 8 bases identical to TRBD1. CDR3 size: 13 residues. Losses at the gene ends were 2 bases for V and 6 bases for J; bases not matched to a gene: 3. Per germline, CDR1 SGHRS and CDR2 YFSETQ. Combining the CDR3 with reference TRBV5-1 and TRBJ1-2 gives the whole variable domain KAGVTQTPRYLIKTRGQQVTLSCSPISGHRSVSWYQQTPGQGLQFLFEYFSETQRNKGNFPGRFSGRQFSNSRSEMNVSTLELGDSALYLCASSLGQGDGYTFGSGTRLTVV.

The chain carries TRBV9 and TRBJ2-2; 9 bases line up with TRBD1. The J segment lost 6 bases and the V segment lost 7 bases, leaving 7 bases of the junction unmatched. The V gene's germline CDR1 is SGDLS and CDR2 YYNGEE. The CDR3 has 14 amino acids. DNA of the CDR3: TGTGCCAGCGGTCCGGGACAGGGTTCCGGGGAGCTGTTTTTT. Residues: CASGPGQGSGELFF. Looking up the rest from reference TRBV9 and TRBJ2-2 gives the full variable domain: DSGVTQTPKHLITATGQRVTLRCSPRSGDLSVYWYQQSLDQGLQFLIQYYNGEERAKGNILERFSAQQFPDLHSELNLSSLELGDSALYFCASGPGQGSGELFFGEGSRLTVL.

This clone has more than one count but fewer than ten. The CDR3 region is CASRPSTGGNQPQHF. The CDR3 bases are TGTGCCAGCAGACCCTCGACAGGAGGCAATCAGCCCCAGCATTTT. The chain recombines TRBV27 with TRBJ1-5, with D possibly being TRBD1 (6 bases). The V gene's germline CDR1 is MNHEY and CDR2 SMNVEV (reference sequence). Trimming stripped 6 bases from V and 2 bases from J, with 14 bases between. The CDR3 length is 15 residues.

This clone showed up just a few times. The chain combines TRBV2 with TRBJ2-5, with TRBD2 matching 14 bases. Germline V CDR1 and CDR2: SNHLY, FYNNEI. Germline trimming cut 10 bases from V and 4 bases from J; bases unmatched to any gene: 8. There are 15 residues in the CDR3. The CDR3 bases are TGTGCCATGTCGGGACTAGCGGGAGTCGGAGAGACCCAGTACTTC. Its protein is CAMSGLAGVGETQYF.

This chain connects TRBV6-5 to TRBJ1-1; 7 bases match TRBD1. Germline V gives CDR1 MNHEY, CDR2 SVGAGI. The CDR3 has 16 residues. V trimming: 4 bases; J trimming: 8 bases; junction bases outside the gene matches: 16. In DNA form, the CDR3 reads TGTGCCAGCAGTTCCTTACGACAGGGTCGCGGGAAAGAAGCTTTCTTT. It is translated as CASSSLRQGRGKEAFF.

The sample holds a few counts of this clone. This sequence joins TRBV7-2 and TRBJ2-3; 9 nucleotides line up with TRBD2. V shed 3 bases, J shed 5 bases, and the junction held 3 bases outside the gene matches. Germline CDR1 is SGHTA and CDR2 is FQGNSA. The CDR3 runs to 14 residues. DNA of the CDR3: TGTGCCAGCAGCTTTAGCGGGAGCGGAGATACGCAGTATTTT. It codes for CASSFSGSGDTQYF. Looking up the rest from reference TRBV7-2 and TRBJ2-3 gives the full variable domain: GAGVSQSPSNKVTEKGKDVELRCDPISGHTALYWYRQSLGQGLEFLIYFQGNSAPDKSGLPSDRFSAERTGGSVSTLTIQRTQQEDSAVYLCASSFSGSGDTQYFGPGTRLTVL.

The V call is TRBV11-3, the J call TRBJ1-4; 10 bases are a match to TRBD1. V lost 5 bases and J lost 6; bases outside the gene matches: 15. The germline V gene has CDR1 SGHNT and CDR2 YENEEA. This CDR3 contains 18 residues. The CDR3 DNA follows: TGTGCCAGCAGCCAGGGACAGGGGTGCCTTTTGGGGTATGAAAAACTGTTTTTT. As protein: CASSQGQGCLLGYEKLFF. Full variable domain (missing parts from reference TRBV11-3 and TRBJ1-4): EAGVVQSPRYKIIEKKQPVAFWCNPISGHNTLYWYLQNLGQGPELLIRYENEEAVDDSQLPKDRFSAERLKGVDSTLKIQPAELGDSAVYLCASSQGQGCLLGYEKLFFGSGTQLSVL.

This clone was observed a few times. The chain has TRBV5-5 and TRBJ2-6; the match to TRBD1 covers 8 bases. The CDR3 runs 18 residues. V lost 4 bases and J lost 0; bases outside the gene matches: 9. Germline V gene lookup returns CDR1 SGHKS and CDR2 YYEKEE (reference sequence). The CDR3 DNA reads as TGTGCCAGCAGCCCTCGACAGGGGCCTTACTCTGGGGCCAACGTCCTGACTTTC. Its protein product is CASSPRQGPYSGANVLTF.

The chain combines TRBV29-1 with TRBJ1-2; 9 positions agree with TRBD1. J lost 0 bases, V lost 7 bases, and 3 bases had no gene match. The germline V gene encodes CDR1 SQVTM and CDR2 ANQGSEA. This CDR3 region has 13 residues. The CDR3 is CSGGDRANYGYTF. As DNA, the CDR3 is TGCAGCGGAGGGGACAGGGCTAACTATGGCTACACCTTC.

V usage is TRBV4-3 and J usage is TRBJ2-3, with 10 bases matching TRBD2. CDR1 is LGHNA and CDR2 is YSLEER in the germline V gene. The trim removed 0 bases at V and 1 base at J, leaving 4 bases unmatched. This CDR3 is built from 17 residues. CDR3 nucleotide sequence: TGCGCCAGCAGCCAAGAACCGCTAGCGGGGGGCACAGATACGCAGTATTTT. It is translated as CASSQEPLAGGTDTQYF.

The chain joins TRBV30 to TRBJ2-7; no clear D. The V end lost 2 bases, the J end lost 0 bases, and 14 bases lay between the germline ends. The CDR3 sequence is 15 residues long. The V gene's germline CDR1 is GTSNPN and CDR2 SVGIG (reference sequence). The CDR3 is CAWSPPVFLSYEQYF. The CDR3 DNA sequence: TGTGCCTGGAGTCCGCCAGTGTTCCTCTCCTACGAGCAGTACTTC.

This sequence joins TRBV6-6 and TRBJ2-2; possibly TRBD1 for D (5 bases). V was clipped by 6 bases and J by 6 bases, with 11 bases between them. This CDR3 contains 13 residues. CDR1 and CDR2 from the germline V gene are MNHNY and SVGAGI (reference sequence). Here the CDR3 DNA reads TGTGCCAGCAGACCCAGGGATTCCGGGGAGCTGTTTTTT. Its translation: CASRPRDSGELFF.

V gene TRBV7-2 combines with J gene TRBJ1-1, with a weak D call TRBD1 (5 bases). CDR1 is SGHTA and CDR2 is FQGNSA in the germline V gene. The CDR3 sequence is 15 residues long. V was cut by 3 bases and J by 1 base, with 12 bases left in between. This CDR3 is CASSFLDTGNTEAFF. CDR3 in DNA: TGTGCCAGCAGCTTCCTGGACACGGGGAACACTGAAGCTTTCTTT.